The 20 T cell receptor beta chains given below trace back to one sample, sequenced in a study of response to subunit inactivated influenza vaccine. TCRdb re-derived calls from the RT-PCR reads in MiXCR, one entry per CDR3 protein. Of a few hundred thousand distinct CDR3 sequences listed, 12% to 15% are singletons. This sample comprised PBMCs from blood, obtained 12 days after vaccination. Every receptor here comes from a man aged 45 to 65 who received an inactivated influenza vaccine.

This clonotype was seen only a few times. The V gene is TRBV4-3, the J gene TRBJ2-5; 11 nucleotides agree with TRBD1. The CDR3 sequence is 16 residues long. CDR1 LGHNA and CDR2 YSLEER come from the germline V gene. The V segment lost 1 base and the J segment 5 bases; nucleotides outside the gene matches: 6. CDR3 protein: CASSQGGQGVWETQYF. The CDR3 DNA reads as TGCGCCAGCAGCCAAGGGGGACAGGGGGTTTGGGAGACCCAGTACTTC.

This clonotype has more than one count but fewer than ten. The chain recombines TRBV5-1 with TRBJ2-6; 8 bases fit TRBD1. This CDR3 has 18 residues. V gave up 4 bases and J gave up 0 bases; unmatched junction bases: 9. The germline gives CDR1 SGHRS, CDR2 YFSETQ. The chain's CDR3 is CASSPTGQGSSGANVLTF. CDR3 nucleotides: TGCGCCAGCAGCCCGACTGGACAGGGCAGCTCTGGGGCCAACGTCCTGACTTTC. The full variable domain, rest sourced from reference TRBV5-1 and TRBJ2-6, is KAGVTQTPRYLIKTRGQQVTLSCSPISGHRSVSWYQQTPGQGLQFLFEYFSETQRNKGNFPGRFSGRQFSNSRSEMNVSTLELGDSALYLCASSPTGQGSSGANVLTFGAGSRLTVL.

This clonotype came up a few times. V gene TRBV20-1 combines with J gene TRBJ2-5, with 9 positions matching TRBD2. Germline loops: CDR1 DFQATT, CDR2 SNEGSKA (reference sequence). The trim removed 4 bases at V and 2 bases at J, leaving 5 bases unmatched. The CDR3 loop spans 14 amino acids. The CDR3 nucleotides are TGCAGTGCTACTATAGCGGGAGTGCAAGAGACCCAGTACTTC. It yields the protein CSATIAGVQETQYF.

The table lists this clonotype with a few counts. V and J are TRBV7-9 and TRBJ2-7; D may correspond to TRBD1 or TRBD2 (5 bases each). Germline V gene data show CDR1 as SEHNR and CDR2 as FQNEAQ (reference sequence). This CDR3 contains 12 residues. V was pared by 5 bases and J by 5 bases, with 10 bases between. CDR3 DNA: TGTGCCAGCAGCCCGCTGGGGGACGAGCAGTACTTC. Protein product: CASSPLGDEQYF.

V usage is TRBV11-3 and J usage is TRBJ2-1; unclear D gene. Germline CDR1 is SGHNT and CDR2 is YENEEA. This CDR3 comprises 17 residues. Trimming took off 5 bases at V and 0 bases at J, with 17 bases between the two ends. CDR3 nucleotide sequence: TGTGCCAGCAGCCCCCGTTCGGGTCTGAGCTCCTACAATGAGCAGTTCTTC. It is translated as CASSPRSGLSSYNEQFF.

The rearrangement links TRBV6-5 to TRBJ2-1; D is unclear. The CDR3 spans 14 residues. Germline V gene data show CDR1 as MNHEY and CDR2 as SVGAGI. Trimming stripped 0 bases from V and 8 bases from J, with 11 bases between. Written as DNA, the CDR3 is TGTGCCAGCAGTTACTCGTACGGTCTCGATGAGCAGTTCTTC. Amino acid sequence: CASSYSYGLDEQFF.

This clonotype was observed a few times. CDR3 amino acids: CASKPTDSYEQYF. The CDR3, as DNA: TGTGCCAGCAAGCCGACAGACTCCTACGAGCAGTACTTC. This chain uses TRBV12-3 or TRBV12-4 with TRBJ2-7; TRBD1 might be the D (5 bases). Trimming shortened V by 7 bases and J by 0 bases, and 10 bases separated the two germline ends. CDR3 size: 13 residues.

This clonotype was counted only a few times. This chain links TRBV5-1 with TRBJ2-6; D possibly corresponds to TRBD2 (5 bases). This CDR3 spans 15 amino acids. The V gene's germline CDR1 is SGHRS and CDR2 YFSETQ. Between the trimmed V and J ends, which lost 4 bases and 0 bases, there was a span of 8 bases. CDR3: CASSPGNSGANVLTF. For the CDR3, the DNA is TGCGCCAGCAGCCCCGGGAACTCTGGGGCCAACGTCCTGACTTTC.

This clonotype was detected a few times. This chain uses TRBV12-3 or TRBV12-4 with TRBJ2-5, with 16 bases that match TRBD2. Trimming cost V 5 bases and J 5 bases; bases outside gene matches: 5. The length of the CDR3 is 16 residues. CDR3 in amino acids: CASSMGGLAGGETQYF. The CDR3 coding sequence is TGTGCCAGCAGTATGGGGGGACTAGCGGGAGGGGAGACCCAGTACTTC.

This chain links TRBV20-1 with TRBJ2-5, with 9 bases matching TRBD2. V lost 4 bases, J lost 2 bases, and 5 bases stayed unmatched. Germline loops: CDR1 DFQATT, CDR2 SNEGSKA (reference sequence). The CDR3 sequence is 14 residues long. The CDR3 spells CSAKPSGAQETQYF. CDR3 DNA: TGCAGTGCTAAGCCTAGCGGGGCACAAGAGACCCAGTACTTC.

The chain links TRBV27 to TRBJ2-2; D possibly matches TRBD1 or TRBD2 (5 bases each). V was pared by 2 bases and J by 7 bases, with 14 bases between. The germline CDR1 and CDR2 sequences are MNHEY and SMNVEV (reference sequence). This CDR3 region has 15 residues. CDR3 bases: TGTGCCAGCAGTTTAGGGACCCCCACGGGCGGGGAGCTGTTTTTT. It codes for CASSLGTPTGGELFF.

This clonotype was seen a few times. The gene calls are TRBV20-1 and TRBJ2-3, with 11 bases lining up with TRBD1. Germline CDR1 DFQATT, CDR2 SNEGSKA (reference sequence). The CDR3 length is 16 residues. The CDR3 protein is CSGGTGGLLSADTQYF. The CDR3 coding sequence is TGCAGCGGTGGGACAGGGGGGCTCTTGAGCGCAGATACGCAGTATTTT.

The chain combines TRBV7-9 with TRBJ2-5, with TRBD1 identical over 7 bases. CDR1 and CDR2 from the germline V gene are SEHNR and FQNEAQ (reference sequence). Trimming at V came to 2 bases and at J to 5 bases, leaving 5 bases not matched to a gene. This CDR3 comprises 14 residues. Here the CDR3 DNA reads TGTGCCAGCAGCTTAATAGGGGGCGCGGAGACCCAGTACTTC. Its protein product is CASSLIGGAETQYF.

This clonotype was seen more than once but under ten times. The rearrangement joins TRBV20-1 to TRBJ2-3, with 9 bases lining up with TRBD1. Unmatched junction bases numbered 7, after V lost 6 bases and J lost 9 bases. This CDR3 comprises 12 residues. CDR1 is DFQATT and CDR2 is SNEGSKA in the germline V gene (reference sequence). DNA of the CDR3: TGCAGTGCGTACGTGGGACAGGGCACGCAGTATTTT. Translating it yields CSAYVGQGTQYF.

The chain joins TRBV5-1 to TRBJ2-7; 9 nucleotides match TRBD2. Germline V gene data show CDR1 as SGHRS and CDR2 as YFSETQ. The CDR3 is made up of 14 amino acids. V shed 5 bases, J shed 1 base, and the junction held 4 bases outside the gene matches. The CDR3 DNA is TGCGCCAGCAGGGTAGCGGGGGAGTCCTACGAGCAGTACTTC. Protein product: CASRVAGESYEQYF.

The rearrangement uses TRBV6-1 and TRBJ1-1; D not certain. The V gene lost 2 bases and the J gene lost 1 base, with 8 bases spanning the gap. Germline V gene lookup returns CDR1 MNHNS and CDR2 SASEGT. This CDR3 contains 14 residues. The CDR3 is CASSEHPGNTEAFF. The CDR3, as DNA: TGTGCCAGCAGTGAACACCCGGGGAACACTGAAGCTTTCTTT.

The table lists this clonotype with a few counts. A read error may produce the germline difference seen at one junction end. The chain recombines TRBV10-2 with TRBJ2-7; weak D call: TRBD2 (5 bases). The CDR3 consists of 13 residues. The germline gives CDR1 WSHSY, CDR2 SAAADI. CDR3 region: CASGEGGAYEQYF. CDR3 DNA: TGCGCCAGCGGTGAGGGTGGAGCCTACGAGCAGTACTTC.

This clonotype has more than one count but fewer than ten. This rearrangement joins TRBV20-1 to TRBJ2-6, with D uncertain. Germline loops: CDR1 DFQATT, CDR2 SNEGSKA (reference sequence). The V end lost 0 bases, the J end lost 5 bases, and 11 bases lay between the germline ends. CDR3 size: 15 residues. CDR3 amino acids: CSARDGRHRANVLTF. The CDR3 DNA reads as TGCAGTGCTAGAGATGGGCGGCATAGGGCCAACGTCCTGACTTTC.

This clonotype was counted many times. The chain carries TRBV6-2 or TRBV6-3 and TRBJ2-7; no firm D call. The CDR3 loop spans 13 amino acids. CDR1 MNHEY and CDR2 SVGEGT come from the germline V gene. The ends were cut back, 7 bases at V and 3 bases at J, with 13 bases in the middle. The CDR3 bases are TGTGCCAGCAAGAATCGGAAAGGCTACGAGCAGTACTTC. This encodes CASKNRKGYEQYF.

The sample holds a few counts of this clonotype. The V call is TRBV5-6, the J call TRBJ2-2, with 7 bases aligning to TRBD1. V lost 0 bases, J lost 5 bases, and 7 bases stayed unmatched. Germline CDR1 is SGHDT and CDR2 is YYEEEE. The CDR3 spans 16 residues. The CDR3 region has the DNA TGTGCCAGCAGCTTGGTCGAGGACAGGCGTACCGGGGAGCTGTTTTTT. It codes for CASSLVEDRRTGELFF.